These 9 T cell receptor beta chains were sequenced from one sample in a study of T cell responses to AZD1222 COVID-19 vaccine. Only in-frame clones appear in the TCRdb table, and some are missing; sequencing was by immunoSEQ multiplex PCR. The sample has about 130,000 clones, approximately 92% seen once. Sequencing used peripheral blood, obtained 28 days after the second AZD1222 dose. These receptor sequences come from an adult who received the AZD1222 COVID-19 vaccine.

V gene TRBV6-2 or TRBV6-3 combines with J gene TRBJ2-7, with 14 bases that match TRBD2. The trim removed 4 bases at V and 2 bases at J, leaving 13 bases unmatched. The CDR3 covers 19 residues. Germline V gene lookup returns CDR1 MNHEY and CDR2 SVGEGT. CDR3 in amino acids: CASSSGTSGGTYLTYEQYF. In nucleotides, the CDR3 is TGTGCCAGCAGTTCCGGGACTAGCGGGGGAACTTACCTAACCTACGAGCAGTACTTC.

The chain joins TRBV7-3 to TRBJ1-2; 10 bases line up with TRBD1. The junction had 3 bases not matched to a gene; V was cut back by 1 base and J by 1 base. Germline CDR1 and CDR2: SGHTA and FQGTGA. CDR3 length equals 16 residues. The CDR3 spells CASSLMGQGSNYGYTF. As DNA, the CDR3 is TGTGCCAGCAGCTTAATGGGACAGGGGAGTAACTATGGCTACACCTTC.

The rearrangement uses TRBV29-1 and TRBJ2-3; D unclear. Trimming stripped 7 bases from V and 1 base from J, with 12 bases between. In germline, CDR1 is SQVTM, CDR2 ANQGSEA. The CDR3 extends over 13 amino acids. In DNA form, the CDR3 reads TGCAGCGAAAGGACCGACGGCACAGATACGCAGTATTTT. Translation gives CSERTDGTDTQYF.

CDR3 DNA sequence: TGTGCCAGCAGCTTAATACGGGGCCAGCCCCAGCATTTT. Translation gives CASSLIRGQPQHF. The V gene is TRBV7-3, the J gene TRBJ1-5; TRBD1 is a possible D gene (5 bases). V was pared by 1 base and J by 7 bases, with 8 bases between. This CDR3 is 13 amino acids long. Germline CDR1 and CDR2: SGHTA and FQGTGA.

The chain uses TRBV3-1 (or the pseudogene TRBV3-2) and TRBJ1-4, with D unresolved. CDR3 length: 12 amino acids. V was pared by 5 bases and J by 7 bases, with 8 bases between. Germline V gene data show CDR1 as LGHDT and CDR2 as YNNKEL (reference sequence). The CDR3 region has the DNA TGTGCCAGCAGCGGCGAGGGTGAAAAACTGTTTTTT. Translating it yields CASSGEGEKLFF.

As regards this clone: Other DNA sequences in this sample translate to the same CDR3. CDR3: CASSQDRDEQYF. The CDR3 DNA reads TGTGCCAGCAGCCAAGATAGGGACGAGCAGTACTTC. The chain uses TRBV4-2 and TRBJ2-7; unclear D gene. The germline gives CDR1 LGHNA, CDR2 YNFKEQ. V lost 0 bases to trimming and J lost 5 bases, with 5 bases between them. This CDR3 is built from 12 residues.

CDR3 sequence: CSVGVRDYGYTF. In DNA form, the CDR3 reads TGCAGCGTTGGGGTCAGGGACTATGGCTACACCTTC. The J gene is TRBJ1-2, the V gene TRBV29-1, with D possibly being TRBD1 (5 bases). The CDR3 has 12 residues. V was cut by 4 bases and J by 3 bases, with 9 bases left in between. Germline V CDR1 and CDR2: SQVTM, ANQGSEA.

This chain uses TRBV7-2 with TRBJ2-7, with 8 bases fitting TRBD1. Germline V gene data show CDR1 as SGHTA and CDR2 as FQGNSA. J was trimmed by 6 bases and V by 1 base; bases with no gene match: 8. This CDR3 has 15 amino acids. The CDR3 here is CASSLGDRLGSEQYF. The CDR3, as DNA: TGTGCCAGCAGCTTAGGGGACAGGTTGGGGAGCGAGCAGTACTTC.

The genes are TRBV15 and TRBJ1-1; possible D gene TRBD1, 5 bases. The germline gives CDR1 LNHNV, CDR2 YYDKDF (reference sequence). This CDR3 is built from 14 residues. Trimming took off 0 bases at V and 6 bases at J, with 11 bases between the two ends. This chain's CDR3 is CATSREAGGAEAFF. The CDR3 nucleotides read TGTGCCACCAGCAGAGAGGCGGGGGGTGCTGAAGCTTTCTTT.